This is a list of T cell receptor beta chains from one sample in a study of OX40 agonist ivuxolimab in advanced cancers. This table comes from immunoSEQ multiplex PCR, and its TCRdb copy is limited to in-frame clones, with some not included. The sample yields tens of thousands of clones, around 86% seen once. The sample was CD4+ or CD8+ T cells sorted from blood, taken in a trial of the OX40 agonist ivuxolimab. The receptors here all came from an adult with an advanced solid tumor such as melanoma, head and neck, liver or kidney cancer. Each CDR3 is given with its conserved first and last residue. The order of the fields is CDR3 length, D gene, clone size, V gene, J gene, CDR3 DNA, CDR3 protein. D genes are given only for firm matches. Size tells how often a clone was seen (once, few, many) or the class of an expanded clone, and some rows leave it out.

len: 15
d_gene: -
abundance: -
v_gene: TRBV7-9
j_gene: TRBJ1-4
CDR3nt: TGTGCCAGCAGCGTGACCTCGGGGGTAGATGAAAAACTGTTTTTT
CDR3aa: CASSVTSGVDEKLFF

len: 13
d_gene: TRBD1
abundance: -
v_gene: TRBV6-6
j_gene: TRBJ1-2
CDR3nt: TGTGCCAGCAGCACAGGACAGGGCGATGGCTACACCTTC
CDR3aa: CASSTGQGDGYTF

len: 15
d_gene: -
abundance: -
v_gene: TRBV10-3
j_gene: TRBJ2-2
CDR3nt: TGTGCCATCAGTGAAGTAGCCCGGGACACCGGGGAGCTGTTTTTT
CDR3aa: CAISEVARDTGELFF

len: 16
d_gene: -
abundance: few
v_gene: TRBV19
j_gene: TRBJ2-2
CDR3nt: TGTGCCAGTATCAAACCCGGACTGCCGAACACCGGGGAGCTGTTTTTT
CDR3aa: CASIKPGLPNTGELFF

len: 16
d_gene: -
abundance: -
v_gene: TRBV21-1
j_gene: TRBJ2-7
CDR3nt: TGTGCCAGCAGCAAAGGGCCGGCCCCCACGGACTACGAGCAGTACTTC
CDR3aa: CASSKGPAPTDYEQYF

len: 16
d_gene: TRBD1
abundance: -
v_gene: TRBV11-3
j_gene: TRBJ1-1
CDR3nt: TGTGCCAGCAGCCTCAGGGCGGACAGGATGAACACTGAAGCTTTCTTT
CDR3aa: CASSLRADRMNTEAFF

len: 15
d_gene: TRBD1
abundance: -
v_gene: TRBV28
j_gene: TRBJ1-1
CDR3nt: TGTGCCAGCAGTTTGCTGGGACAGCAGAACACTGAAGCTTTCTTT
CDR3aa: CASSLLGQQNTEAFF

len: 12
d_gene: -
abundance: -
v_gene: TRBV29-1
j_gene: TRBJ2-7
CDR3nt: TGCAGCGTTGAGGATAGAACCTACGAGCAGTACTTC
CDR3aa: CSVEDRTYEQYF

len: 15
d_gene: -
abundance: -
v_gene: TRBV5-1
j_gene: TRBJ1-4
CDR3nt: TGCGCCAGCAGCCCCGGACAGACAACTAATGAAAAACTGTTTTTT
CDR3aa: CASSPGQTTNEKLFF

len: 15
d_gene: -
abundance: -
v_gene: TRBV28
j_gene: TRBJ2-5
CDR3nt: TGTGCCAGCAGTTACTCCCGTTCCCCCACTACGCAGCAGTACTTC
CDR3aa: CASSYSRSPTTQQYF

len: 17
d_gene: -
abundance: -
v_gene: TRBV21-1
j_gene: TRBJ1-6
CDR3nt: TGTGCCAGCAGCATTCCCGCAGGGCCAGAGTATAATTCACCCCTCCACTTT
CDR3aa: CASSIPAGPEYNSPLHF

len: 14
d_gene: TRBD1
abundance: -
v_gene: TRBV2
j_gene: TRBJ2-5
CDR3nt: TGTGCCAGCAGTAGGGACAGGCATGGAGAGACCCAGTACTTC
CDR3aa: CASSRDRHGETQYF

len: 13
d_gene: -
abundance: -
v_gene: TRBV10-3
j_gene: TRBJ2-2
CDR3nt: TGTGCCATCAGTGAGTCGGCCACCGGGGAGCTGTTTTTT
CDR3aa: CAISESATGELFF

len: 16
d_gene: TRBD2
abundance: -
v_gene: TRBV18
j_gene: TRBJ2-1
CDR3nt: TGTGCCAGCTCACCTACGGGACTAGCGGGAGGTAATGAGCAGTTCTTC
CDR3aa: CASSPTGLAGGNEQFF

len: 12
d_gene: -
abundance: few
v_gene: TRBV7-2
j_gene: TRBJ2-7
CDR3nt: TGTGCCAGCAGCCCGGGTGGCGGCCTTACCCTCTTC
CDR3aa: CASSPGGGLTLF

len: 16
d_gene: -
abundance: -
v_gene: TRBV18
j_gene: TRBJ2-1
CDR3nt: TGTGCCAGCTTACTCCCTCAGGGTATGGCCTACAATGAGCAGTTCTTC
CDR3aa: CASLLPQGMAYNEQFF

len: 13
d_gene: -
abundance: -
v_gene: TRBV30
j_gene: TRBJ2-1
CDR3nt: TGTGCCTCAAGCAGGACTACCAACAATGAGCAGTTCTTC
CDR3aa: CASSRTTNNEQFF

len: 17
d_gene: TRBD2
abundance: -
v_gene: TRBV18
j_gene: TRBJ2-3
CDR3nt: TGTGCCAGCTCACCACCTCTTGGGGGGAGGGCCGGCGATACGCAGTATTTT
CDR3aa: CASSPPLGGRAGDTQYF

len: 14
d_gene: -
abundance: -
v_gene: TRBV19
j_gene: TRBJ2-3
CDR3nt: TGTGCCAGTAGTATCAGCAGGGCTACAGATACGCAGTATTTT
CDR3aa: CASSISRATDTQYF

len: 14
d_gene: TRBD1
abundance: -
v_gene: TRBV4-2
j_gene: TRBJ1-1
CDR3nt: TGTGCCAACAGCCGCCAGGGGGCGCGGACTGAAGCTTTCTTT
CDR3aa: CANSRQGARTEAFF

len: 16
d_gene: -
abundance: few
v_gene: TRBV5-4
j_gene: TRBJ2-2
CDR3nt: TGTGCCAGCAGCCCAAGGGGGGGAAGGGGCACCGGGGAGCTGTTTTTT
CDR3aa: CASSPRGGRGTGELFF

len: 14
d_gene: -
abundance: -
v_gene: TRBV6-5
j_gene: TRBJ2-1
CDR3nt: TGTGCCAGCAGTCCCAGCCGGGGGGCCTCTGAGCAGTTCTTC
CDR3aa: CASSPSRGASEQFF

len: 13
d_gene: TRBD2
abundance: -
v_gene: TRBV29-1
j_gene: TRBJ2-7
CDR3nt: TGCAGCGTTCTAAGCGGGAGGGCCCACGAGCAGTACTTC
CDR3aa: CSVLSGRAHEQYF

len: 13
d_gene: -
abundance: -
v_gene: TRBV5-1
j_gene: TRBJ1-1
CDR3nt: TGCGCCAGTCAGAAACGTCCCCTCACTGAAGCTTTCTTT
CDR3aa: CASQKRPLTEAFF

len: 13
d_gene: -
abundance: -
v_gene: TRBV7-2
j_gene: TRBJ1-1
CDR3nt: TGTGCCAGCAGCTTGGTGGACAGCTCTGAAGCTTTCTTT
CDR3aa: CASSLVDSSEAFF

len: 14
d_gene: -
abundance: -
v_gene: TRBV18
j_gene: TRBJ1-4
CDR3nt: TGTGCCAGCTCACCAGGGGGGAAGTCGTGGAAACTGTTTTTT
CDR3aa: CASSPGGKSWKLFF

len: 17
d_gene: -
abundance: -
v_gene: TRBV4-3
j_gene: TRBJ2-1
CDR3nt: TGCGCCAGCAGCCAAGGGCGGGCTCGGGGGAGGAGAAATGAGCAGTTCTTC
CDR3aa: CASSQGRARGRRNEQFF

len: 15
d_gene: -
abundance: -
v_gene: TRBV5-1
j_gene: TRBJ2-2
CDR3nt: TGCGCCAGCAGCTTGGAAGGGGTCGTTAGGAGGGAGCTGTTTTTT
CDR3aa: CASSLEGVVRRELFF

len: 12
d_gene: -
abundance: -
v_gene: TRBV18
j_gene: TRBJ1-4
CDR3nt: TGTGCCAGCTCATCGGGGGGTGAAAAACTGTTTTTT
CDR3aa: CASSSGGEKLFF

len: 16
d_gene: TRBD2
abundance: -
v_gene: TRBV4-2
j_gene: TRBJ2-1
CDR3nt: TGTGCCAGCAGCCACACTAGCGGTGCCTCCTACAATGAGCAGTTCTTC
CDR3aa: CASSHTSGASYNEQFF

len: 16
d_gene: TRBD1
abundance: once
v_gene: TRBV5-5
j_gene: TRBJ2-7
CDR3nt: TGTGCCAGCAGCTTGAATGTCAGACAGGGGGAATCAAAGCAGTACTTC
CDR3aa: CASSLNVRQGESKQYF

len: 14
d_gene: TRBD2
abundance: -
v_gene: TRBV10-3
j_gene: TRBJ2-7
CDR3nt: TGTGCCAGCCAACTAGCGGGAGGGCCCTACGAGCAGTACTTC
CDR3aa: CASQLAGGPYEQYF

len: 14
d_gene: -
abundance: -
v_gene: TRBV2
j_gene: TRBJ2-1
CDR3nt: TGTGCCAGCAGCGCACGAACGGGGGTCAATGAGCAGTTCTTC
CDR3aa: CASSARTGVNEQFF

len: 15
d_gene: -
abundance: once
v_gene: TRBV14
j_gene: TRBJ2-1
CDR3nt: TGTGCCAGCAGCCCCGGCAGGAGATCCTACAATGAGCAGTTCTTC
CDR3aa: CASSPGRRSYNEQFF

len: 14
d_gene: -
abundance: -
v_gene: TRBV9
j_gene: TRBJ2-5
CDR3nt: TGTGCCAGCAGCGACCCCCGGAGACAAGAGACCCAGTACTTC
CDR3aa: CASSDPRRQETQYF

len: 14
d_gene: -
abundance: -
v_gene: TRBV5-1
j_gene: TRBJ2-3
CDR3nt: TGCGCCAGCAGCTTAAACGACAACACAGATACGCAGTATTTT
CDR3aa: CASSLNDNTDTQYF

len: 12
d_gene: -
abundance: -
v_gene: TRBV5-8
j_gene: TRBJ2-1
CDR3nt: TGTGCACCCGCCCAGGGTAACAATGAGCAGTTCTTC
CDR3aa: CAPAQGNNEQFF

len: 13
d_gene: -
abundance: -
v_gene: TRBV11-2
j_gene: TRBJ1-2
CDR3nt: TGTGCCAGCAGCCGACAGGACCTCTATGGCTACACCTTC
CDR3aa: CASSRQDLYGYTF

len: 15
d_gene: -
abundance: -
v_gene: TRBV15
j_gene: TRBJ2-3
CDR3nt: TGTGCCACCAGCAGAGAGGTGGGCTTAGTGGGTACGCAGTATTTT
CDR3aa: CATSREVGLVGTQYF

len: 13
d_gene: -
abundance: -
v_gene: TRBV6-4
j_gene: TRBJ2-3
CDR3nt: TGTGCCAGCAGTGACAACCAGGCATATACGCAGTATTTT
CDR3aa: CASSDNQAYTQYF

len: 14
d_gene: -
abundance: -
v_gene: TRBV18
j_gene: TRBJ2-1
CDR3nt: TGTGCCAGCTCACCTGAAAACAGCTACAATGAGCAGTTCTTC
CDR3aa: CASSPENSYNEQFF